The table lists the clone carrying this T cell receptor (beta chain) with a count of one. This sample was taken from a study of shared clonotypes between healthy human individuals. Original processing methods: Junction-only sequences without quality scores came from ImmunoSEQ, so filtering differed. Some clones are missing from TCRdb's copy, which holds only in-frame ones; the method was immunoSEQ multiplex PCR. That table supplies the V and J calls and clone size; D and trimming were determined from the DNA. The table shows approximately 470,000 clones, with roughly 80% occurring only once. The CDR3 totals 15 residues. The germline V gene has CDR1 LGHNA and CDR2 YSLEER. J lost 7 bases, V lost 8 bases, and 7 bases had no gene match.

The clonotype was recovered from a middle-aged woman in good health. Some clones in this sample may be carry-over from other donors' samples. This chain connects TRBV4-3 to TRBJ2-1, with 14 bases fitting TRBD2. The sequencing input was PBMCs. The CDR3 sequence: CASSEGTSGSNEQFF. CDR3 bases: TGCGCCAGCTCCGAGGGGACTAGCGGGAGTAATGAGCAGTTCTTC.